These T cell receptor beta chains were read from a single sample in a study of coeliac disease. The protocol was immunoSEQ multiplex PCR, while the TCRdb copy is restricted to in-frame clones and leaves out a portion. The data hold roughly 3,700 clones, with under 70% observed a single time. Specimen: lymphocytes from the gut lamina propria. The source of these receptors is a woman between 25 and 40 years old without celiac disease. The CDR3 runs from the conserved cysteine through the conserved F or W. D genes are given only for firm matches. A clone size is listed for some rows: how often the clone was seen (once, few, many), or a class if it is expanded.

d_gene,j_gene,abundance,v_gene,CDR3aa,CDR3nt
NA,TRBJ1-3,NA,TRBV7-8,CASSPQDPPIRNTIYF,TGTGCCAGCAGCCCGCAGGATCCGCCGATTAGAAACACCATATATTTT
NA,TRBJ1-2,few,TRBV6-6,CASSYFGGGYTF,TGTGCCAGCAGTTACTTCGGCGGGGGCTACACCTTC
TRBD1,TRBJ2-1,NA,TRBV2,CARTRQGTNEQFF,TGTGCCAGGACTCGACAGGGGACGAATGAGCAGTTCTTC
NA,TRBJ1-1,once,TRBV28,CASSYPGTENKEAFF,TGTGCCAGCAGTTATCCGGGAACAGAGAATAAAGAGGCTTTCTTT
NA,TRBJ2-5,NA,TRBV13,CASSVEGRETQYF,TGTGCCAGCAGCGTTGAAGGGAGGGAGACCCAGTACTTC
NA,TRBJ2-3,NA,TRBV11-2,CASSLDRRGTQYF,TGTGCCAGCAGCTTAGATAGGAGAGGAACGCAGTATTTT
TRBD2,TRBJ2-5,NA,TRBV28,CASSPGLAGLRETQYF,TGTGCCAGCAGTCCCGGACTAGCGGGATTACGAGAGACCCAGTACTTC
NA,TRBJ2-7,NA,TRBV11-2,CASSPLNRASTYEQYF,TGTGCCAGCAGCCCACTAAATAGAGCCAGTACCTACGAGCAGTACTTC
NA,TRBJ2-1,NA,TRBV2,CASSDGYNEQFF,TGTGCCAGCAGTGACGGGTACAATGAGCAGTTCTTC
NA,TRBJ2-5,NA,TRBV10-2,CASSEFGPSAGTQYF,TGCGCCAGCAGTGAATTCGGACCCTCGGCGGGGACCCAGTACTTC
TRBD2,TRBJ2-2,NA,TRBV7-6,CASSLFLAGVLGTGELFF,TGTGCCAGCAGCTTATTCCTAGCGGGAGTCCTCGGCACCGGGGAGCTGTTTTTT
NA,TRBJ1-4,once,TRBV19,CASSIAETGRLFF,TGTGCCAGTAGTATAGCAGAGACAGGACGACTGTTTTTT
NA,TRBJ2-7,NA,TRBV7-9,CASSPDRRPTYEQYF,TGTGCCAGCAGCCCTGACAGGCGACCAACCTACGAGCAGTACTTC
TRBD1,TRBJ1-2,NA,TRBV5-1,CASSLGGGGFNGYTF,TGCGCCAGCAGCTTGGGAGGAGGGGGCTTCAATGGCTACACCTTC
TRBD1,TRBJ1-1,NA,TRBV29-1,CSPREGQRAFF,TGCAGCCCACGCGAGGGACAGAGGGCTTTCTTT
NA,TRBJ2-5,NA,TRBV30,CAWSSGGGGETQYF,TGTGCCTGGAGCTCTGGAGGGGGGGGAGAGACCCAGTACTTC
TRBD1,TRBJ1-4,few,TRBV29-1,CSATGNRTPSGLFF,TGCAGCGCGACAGGGAACCGAACCCCCTCGGGGCTGTTTTTT
TRBD2,TRBJ2-6,NA,TRBV29-1,CSVSGLLIQSRANVLTF,TGCAGCGTTTCGGGACTACTAATACAAAGTCGGGCCAACGTCCTGACTTTC
TRBD2,TRBJ2-1,few,TRBV14,CASSQGTSGFEQFF,TGTGCCAGCAGCCAAGGGACTAGCGGGTTTGAGCAGTTCTTC
NA,TRBJ2-1,NA,TRBV1,CTSSPETIGGAFINEQFF,TGCACCAGCAGCCCCGAGACTATCGGGGGGGCGTTTATCAATGAGCAGTTCTTC
NA,TRBJ1-6,NA,TRBV28,CASSLTAYNSPLHF,TGTGCCAGCAGCCTTACAGCCTATAATTCACCCCTCCACTTT
TRBD2,TRBJ2-2,NA,TRBV29-1,CSVQGTSGTGELFF,TGCAGCGTCCAGGGGACTAGCGGCACCGGGGAGCTGTTTTTT
NA,TRBJ2-1,NA,TRBV27,CASSIGGSYNEQFF,TGTGCCAGCAGTATAGGGGGCTCCTACAATGAGCAGTTCTTC
TRBD2,TRBJ2-3,once,TRBV5-1,CASSLIQRTSGGVHGTQYF,TGCGCCAGCAGCTTAATTCAACGGACTAGCGGGGGTGTACACGGTACGCAGTATTTT
NA,TRBJ2-5,NA,TRBV7-7,CASSRRDQETQYF,TGTGCTAGCAGCCGCCGGGACCAAGAGACCCAGTACTTC
TRBD1,TRBJ1-5,NA,TRBV5-1,CASSLGQGGNQPQHF,TGCGCCAGCAGCTTGGGACAGGGAGGCAATCAGCCCCAGCATTTT
NA,TRBJ1-5,NA,TRBV6-1,CASSELWGQGNQPQHF,TGTGCCAGCAGTGAATTATGGGGGCAGGGCAATCAGCCCCAGCATTTT
TRBD1,TRBJ1-4,NA,TRBV28,CASTQGQGYEKLFF,TGTGCCAGCACCCAGGGACAGGGATATGAAAAACTGTTTTTT